Listed here are 25 T cell receptor beta chains from one sample, sequenced in a study of sequential checkpoint blockade in melanoma. Treatment described: randomized to nivolumab then ipilimumab (arm A) or the reverse (arm B). The assay was immunoSEQ multiplex PCR, and TCRdb's table has in-frame clones only and misses some. The repertoire holds approximately 40,000 clones, with 75% to 90% as singletons. Source: CD8+ T cells sorted from blood (inferred from file names), taken from a patient given nivolumab and ipilimumab in sequence. The receptors were gathered from a human donor with melanoma.

This chain joins TRBV28 and TRBJ2-7; D unclear. Per germline, CDR1 MDHEN and CDR2 SYDVKM. The CDR3 spans 14 residues. V was cut by 3 bases and J by 2 bases, with 11 bases left in between. CDR3 protein: CASSFPESTYEQYF. CDR3 bases: TGTGCCAGCAGTTTCCCGGAGTCCACCTACGAGCAGTACTTC.

The V call is TRBV23-1, the J call TRBJ2-5, with TRBD1 matching over 7 bases. TRBV23-1 is an ORF; its function is uncertain. V lost 11 bases to trimming and J lost 2 bases; unmatched junction nucleotides: 11. CDR3 length: 14 amino acids. DNA for the CDR3: TGCGCCCCCGTAGGCAGGGGGAGACAAGAGACCCAGTACTTC. Its protein product is CAPVGRGRQETQYF.

The V gene is TRBV29-1, the J gene TRBJ2-7; the match to TRBD1 covers 7 bases. The CDR3 runs 13 residues. V lost 7 bases, J lost 3 bases, and 9 bases stayed unmatched. Germline CDR1 SQVTM, CDR2 ANQGSEA. The chain's CDR3 is CSAVTGQHYEQYF. For the CDR3, the DNA is TGCAGCGCAGTGACAGGGCAACACTACGAGCAGTACTTC.

The chain links TRBV28 to TRBJ2-3; the D gene is possibly TRBD1 (6 bases). V was pared by 6 bases and J by 3 bases, with 16 bases between. The CDR3 runs 15 residues. Germline V CDR1 and CDR2: MDHEN, SYDVKM. CDR3 bases: TGTGCCAGCAGGCCAGCCAGGGGAGTTACAGATACGCAGTATTTT. Translated, it gives CASRPARGVTDTQYF. Complete variable domain (other parts from reference TRBV28 and TRBJ2-3): DVKVTQSSRYLVKRTGEKVFLECVQDMDHENMFWYRQDPGLGLRLIYFSYDVKMKEKGDIPEGYSVSREKKERFSLILESASTNQTSMYLCASRPARGVTDTQYFGPGTRLTVL.

The rearrangement links TRBV9 to TRBJ2-2; TRBD1 agrees at 7 bases. Germline loops: CDR1 SGDLS, CDR2 YYNGEE. The CDR3 runs to 16 residues. J was trimmed by 0 bases and V by 3 bases; bases with no gene match: 5. In DNA, the CDR3 is TGTGCCAGCAGCGCATCGACAGGGTCGAACACCGGGGAGCTGTTTTTT. Encoded protein: CASSASTGSNTGELFF.

The J gene is TRBJ2-2, the V gene TRBV9; possible D gene TRBD1, 5 bases. This CDR3 spans 13 amino acids. Germline assignment: CDR1 SGDLS and CDR2 YYNGEE. Trimming stripped 6 bases from V and 2 bases from J, with 8 bases between. The CDR3 here is CASNRPNTGELFF. DNA of the CDR3: TGTGCCAGCAACAGGCCAAACACCGGGGAGCTGTTTTTT.

The chain carries TRBV5-6 and TRBJ1-2; no firm D call. Trimming pared 2 bases from V and 6 bases from J, leaving 11 bases between. CDR1 and CDR2 (germline): SGHDT, YYEEEE. The CDR3 loop spans 13 amino acids. The CDR3 reads CASSFTRNHGYTF. The DNA for the CDR3 is TGTGCCAGCAGCTTTACGAGAAACCATGGCTACACCTTC.

J is TRBJ2-1 and V is TRBV19; 7 positions match TRBD2. Germline lookup yields CDR1 LNHDA and CDR2 SQIVND (reference sequence). The J segment lost 9 bases and the V segment lost 3 bases, leaving 14 bases of the junction unmatched. CDR3 size: 16 residues. CDR3: CASSIQPGGLNGEQFF. The CDR3 DNA sequence: TGTGCCAGTAGTATTCAGCCGGGGGGTCTTAATGGTGAGCAGTTCTTC.

This clone was recorded once. The chain carries TRBV13 and TRBJ2-2; D possibly corresponds to TRBD1 (6 bases). V gave up 1 base and J gave up 5 bases, with 17 bases separating them. Germline assignment: CDR1 PRHDT and CDR2 FYEKMQ (reference sequence). This CDR3 spans 17 amino acids. CDR3 DNA: TGTGCCAGCAGCTTAGTGCTGATGGGCAGGGGTACCGGGGAGCTGTTTTTT. Encoded protein: CASSLVLMGRGTGELFF. The whole variable domain, filled in from reference TRBV13 and TRBJ2-2, reads AAGVIQSPRHLIKEKRETATLKCYPIPRHDTVYWYQQGPGQDPQFLISFYEKMQSDKGSIPDRFSAQQFSDYHSELNMSSLELGDSALYFCASSLVLMGRGTGELFFGEGSRLTVL.

This clone was picked up a small number of times. The J gene is TRBJ2-1, the V gene TRBV27, with TRBD2 identical over 9 bases. Germline lookup yields CDR1 MNHEY and CDR2 SMNVEV (reference sequence). The CDR3 loop spans 15 amino acids. V was clipped by 6 bases and J by 0 bases; unmatched bases: 3. The CDR3 bases are TGTGCCAGCAGCCTTAGCGGGAGCTCCTACAATGAGCAGTTCTTC. Its protein product is CASSLSGSSYNEQFF.

This clone appeared once. The chain is built from TRBV10-1 and TRBJ2-7; 8 nucleotides agree with TRBD1. J lost 6 bases, V lost 6 bases, and 7 bases had no gene match. The CDR3 is 13 residues long. Germline CDR1 and CDR2: WNHNN and SYGVQD (reference sequence). The CDR3 bases are TGCGCCAGCAGCCTGACAGGGGCCGCCGAGCAGTACTTC. It translates to CASSLTGAAEQYF.

This clone was seen a single time. V gene TRBV5-1 combines with J gene TRBJ2-7; perhaps TRBD2 as D (6 bases). The V and J ends lost 5 bases and 2 bases respectively, with 14 bases between them. The CDR3 is made up of 14 amino acids. Germline CDR1 reads SGHRS; CDR2 reads YFSETQ. CDR3 region: CASREGTAPYEQYF. The CDR3 DNA sequence: TGCGCCAGCAGGGAGGGGACGGCCCCCTACGAGCAGTACTTC.

The chain combines TRBV18 with TRBJ2-1; D not resolved. This CDR3 comprises 13 residues. Germline lookup yields CDR1 KGHSH and CDR2 LQKENI. The ends were cut back, 3 bases at V and 6 bases at J, with 9 bases in the middle. The CDR3 DNA reads TGTGCCAGCTCACCGGAGACGGGCAATGAGCAGTTCTTC. As protein: CASSPETGNEQFF. The variable domain in full, completed from reference TRBV18 and TRBJ2-1, reads NAGVMQNPRHLVRRRGQEARLRCSPMKGHSHVYWYRQLPEEGLKFMVYLQKENIIDESGMPKERFSAEFPKEGPSILRIQQVVRGDSAAYFCASSPETGNEQFFGPGTRLTVL.

This clone has a single count. The chain has TRBV27 and TRBJ1-2; 7 bases match TRBD1. Trimming took 5 bases from V and 4 from J; bases not matched to a gene: 13. This CDR3 spans 16 amino acids. Germline V gives CDR1 MNHEY, CDR2 SMNVEV (reference sequence). CDR3 residues: CASSIRQGDTLYGYTF. In DNA form, the CDR3 reads TGTGCCAGCAGTATTCGCCAGGGGGACACACTCTATGGCTACACCTTC.

This clone was counted only a few times. The chain has TRBV27 and TRBJ2-7; 7 bases align to TRBD1. CDR3 size: 16 residues. Germline V gene data show CDR1 as MNHEY and CDR2 as SMNVEV (reference sequence). The V segment lost 11 bases and the J segment 5 bases; nucleotides outside the gene matches: 21. CDR3 sequence (DNA): TGTGCCCCCCGCCGGGACAGATTCCTCTCCTCGGACGAGCAGTACGTC. Its translation: CAPRRDRFLSSDEQYV.

The chain carries TRBV7-9 and TRBJ2-7; maybe TRBD1 (6 bases). The germline V and J ends were trimmed by 1 base and 3 bases, with 19 bases remaining between them. CDR1 is SEHNR, CDR2 FQNEAQ, per germline (reference sequence). CDR3 length equals 17 residues. CDR3 sequence: CASSLERDTDSFYEQYF. The CDR3 DNA reads TGTGCCAGCAGCTTAGAAAGGGATACGGACAGCTTCTACGAGCAGTACTTC.

V usage is TRBV4-1 and J usage is TRBJ1-4; TRBD1 agrees at 7 bases. There are 16 residues in the CDR3. From germline, CDR1 is MGHRA and CDR2 YSYEKL. Germline trimming cut 2 bases from V and 5 bases from J; bases unmatched to any gene: 8. The CDR3 DNA is TGCGCCAGCAGCCAACCAAAGGCAGGGGGGAATGAAAAACTGTTTTTT. Amino acids: CASSQPKAGGNEKLFF.

The V call is TRBV2, the J call TRBJ2-3; 10 bases fit TRBD1. The CDR3 extends over 18 amino acids. V was pared by 0 bases and J by 4 bases, with 10 bases of the junction left unmatched. The germline gives CDR1 SNHLY, CDR2 FYNNEI. The CDR3 DNA reads as TGTGCCAGCAGTGAAGCGCTTCGAGGACAGGGGGGCCCAGATACGCAGTATTTT. It encodes CASSEALRGQGGPDTQYF.

The chain is built from TRBV5-5 and TRBJ2-7; TRBD1 matches 7 bases. From germline, CDR1 is SGHKS and CDR2 YYEKEE (reference sequence). This CDR3 contains 15 residues. The V gene end was trimmed by 4 bases and the J gene end by 1 base; junction bases not matched to a gene: 8. CDR3 nucleotides: TGTGCCAGCAGCATATCCGGGACAGAGTCCTACGAGCAGTACGTC. Protein sequence: CASSISGTESYEQYV.

This clone appeared once. The chain has TRBV10-1 and TRBJ2-3; D call uncertain. The V gene's germline CDR1 is WNHNN and CDR2 SYGVQD (reference sequence). V lost 9 bases, J lost 0 bases, and 4 bases lay in between. The CDR3 totals 11 residues. DNA for the CDR3: TGCGCCAGTTCTAGCACAGATACGCAGTATTTT. Translating gives CASSSTDTQYF.

The CDR3 here is CASSSLGLAGSSSYEQYV. CDR3 DNA sequence: TGTGCCAGCAGCTCGCTGGGACTAGCGGGAAGTAGCTCCTACGAGCAGTACGTC. V usage is TRBV7-8 and J usage is TRBJ2-7, with 13 bases matching TRBD2. This CDR3 region has 18 residues. With 4 bases clipped from V and 0 bases from J, the junction kept 9 bases outside the gene matches. The germline V gene encodes CDR1 SGHVS and CDR2 FQNEAQ.

This clone was counted only a few times. The J gene is TRBJ2-5, the V gene TRBV29-1; TRBD2 might be the D (6 bases). Germline values: CDR1 SQVTM, CDR2 ANQGSEA. The CDR3 is 14 residues long. V dropped 6 bases and J dropped 5 bases, with 19 bases sitting between them. CDR3 nucleotide sequence: TGCAGCGTCGTGCTGGTGGAGGGGTTGGAGACCCAGTACTTC. This gives the protein CSVVLVEGLETQYF.

This clone counts as medium-sized. The V and J genes are TRBV14 and TRBJ1-5, with 12 bases lining up with TRBD1. Germline lookup yields CDR1 SGHDN and CDR2 FVKESK. This CDR3 comprises 16 residues. The V segment lost 0 bases and the J segment 6 bases; nucleotides outside the gene matches: 3. The DNA of the CDR3 is TGTGCCAGCAGCCAAGAAGGGACAGGGGGCGGTCAGCCCCAGCATTTT. Translated, it gives CASSQEGTGGGQPQHF.

The V call is TRBV7-9, the J call TRBJ2-3; TRBD2 matches 10 bases. The V gene's germline CDR1 is SEHNR and CDR2 FQNEAQ (reference sequence). This CDR3 is built from 16 residues. V lost 1 base, J lost 2 bases, and 3 bases stayed unmatched. The CDR3 DNA follows: TGTGCCAGCAGCTTAGGTCTAGCGGGAGTCACAGATACGCAGTATTTT. Residues: CASSLGLAGVTDTQYF.

This sequence joins TRBV29-1 and TRBJ1-2; 12 bases are shared with TRBD1. The CDR3 totals 14 residues. V lost 6 bases to trimming and J lost 8 bases; unmatched junction nucleotides: 10. Germline-derived CDR1 and CDR2 are SQVTM and ANQGSEA. The DNA for the CDR3 is TGCAGCGTCCGTGTTGGGACAGGGGGCCTCGGCTACACCTTC. Its protein product is CSVRVGTGGLGYTF.